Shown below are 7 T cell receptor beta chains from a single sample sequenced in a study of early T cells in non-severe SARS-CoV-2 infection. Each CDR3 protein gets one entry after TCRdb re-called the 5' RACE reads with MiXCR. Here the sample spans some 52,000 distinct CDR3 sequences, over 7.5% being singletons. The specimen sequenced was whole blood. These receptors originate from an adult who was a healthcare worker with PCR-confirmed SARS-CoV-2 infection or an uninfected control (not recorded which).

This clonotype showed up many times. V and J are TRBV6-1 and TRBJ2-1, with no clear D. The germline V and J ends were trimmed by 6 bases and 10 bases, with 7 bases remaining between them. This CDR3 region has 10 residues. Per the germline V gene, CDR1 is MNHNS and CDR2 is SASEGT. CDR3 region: CASSWREQFF. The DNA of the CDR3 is TGTGCCAGCAGCTGGAGAGAGCAGTTCTTC.

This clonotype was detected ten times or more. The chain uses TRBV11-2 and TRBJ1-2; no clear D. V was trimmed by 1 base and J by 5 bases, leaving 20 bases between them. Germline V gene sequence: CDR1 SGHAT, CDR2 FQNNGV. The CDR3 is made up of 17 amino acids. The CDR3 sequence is CASSLGPVQTVGYGYTF. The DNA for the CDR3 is TGTGCCAGCAGCTTAGGCCCGGTTCAGACGGTAGGGTATGGCTACACCTTC.

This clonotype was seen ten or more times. This CDR3 reads CASSLEQDRGPEAFF. CDR3 DNA: TGTGCCAGCAGCTTAGAGCAGGACAGGGGCCCTGAAGCTTTCTTT. The chain uses TRBV7-9 and TRBJ1-1; TRBD1 matches at 9 bases. Germline CDR1 is SEHNR and CDR2 is FQNEAQ (reference sequence). V shed 1 base, J shed 6 bases, and the junction held 6 bases outside the gene matches. This CDR3 spans 15 amino acids. Supplemented by reference TRBV7-9 and TRBJ1-1, the full variable domain reads DTGVSQNPRHKITKRGQNVTFRCDPISEHNRLYWYRQTLGQGPEFLTYFQNEAQLEKSRLLSDRFSAERPKGSFSTLEIQRTEQGDSAMYLCASSLEQDRGPEAFFGQGTRLTVV.

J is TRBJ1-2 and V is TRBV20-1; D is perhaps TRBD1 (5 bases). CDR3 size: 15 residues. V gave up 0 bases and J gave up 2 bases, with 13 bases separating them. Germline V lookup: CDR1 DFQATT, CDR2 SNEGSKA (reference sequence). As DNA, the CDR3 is TGCAGTGCTAGAGATCGCCTGGGACGGAACTATGGCTACACCTTC. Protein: CSARDRLGRNYGYTF.

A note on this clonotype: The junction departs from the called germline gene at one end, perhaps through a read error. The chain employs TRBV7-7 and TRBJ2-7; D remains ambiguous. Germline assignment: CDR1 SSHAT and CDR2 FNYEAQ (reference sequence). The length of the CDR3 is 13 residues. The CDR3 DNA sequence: TGTGCTAGCAGCTTATCCGAGGAGTACGAGCAGTACTTC. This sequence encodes CASSLSEEYEQYF.

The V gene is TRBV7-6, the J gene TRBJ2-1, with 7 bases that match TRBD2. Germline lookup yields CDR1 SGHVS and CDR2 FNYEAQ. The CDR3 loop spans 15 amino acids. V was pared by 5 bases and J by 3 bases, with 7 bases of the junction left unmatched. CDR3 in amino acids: CASSTMGTNYNEQFF. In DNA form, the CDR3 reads TGTGCCAGCAGCACAATGGGGACTAACTACAATGAGCAGTTCTTC.

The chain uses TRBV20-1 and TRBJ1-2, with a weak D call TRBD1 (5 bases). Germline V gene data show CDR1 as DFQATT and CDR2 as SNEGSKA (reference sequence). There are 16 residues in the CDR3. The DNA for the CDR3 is TGCACCACCCTTTGGGGAGGGGCAAAAGCTAACTATGGCTACACCTTC. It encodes CTTLWGGAKANYGYTF.